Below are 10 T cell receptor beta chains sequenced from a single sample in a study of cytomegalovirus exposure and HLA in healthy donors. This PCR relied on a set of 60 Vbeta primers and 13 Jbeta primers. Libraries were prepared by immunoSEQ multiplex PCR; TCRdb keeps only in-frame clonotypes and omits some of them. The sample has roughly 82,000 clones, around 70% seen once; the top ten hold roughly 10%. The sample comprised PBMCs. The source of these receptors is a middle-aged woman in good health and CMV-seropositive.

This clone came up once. CDR3 coding DNA: TGTGCCAGCAGCTTAGCGGGAGGGTTGGCGGAGCAGTTCTTC. Protein product: CASSLAGGLAEQFF. The rearrangement joins TRBV7-2 to TRBJ2-1; TRBD2 matches 7 bases. J gave up 10 bases and V 0 bases, and 6 bases lay outside the gene matches. The CDR3 length is 14 residues. Germline CDR1 and CDR2: SGHTA and FQGNSA.

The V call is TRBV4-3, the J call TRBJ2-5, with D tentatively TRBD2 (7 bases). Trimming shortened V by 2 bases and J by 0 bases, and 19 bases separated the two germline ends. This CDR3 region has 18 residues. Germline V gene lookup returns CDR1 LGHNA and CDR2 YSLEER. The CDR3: CASSQRYQGGGYQETQYF. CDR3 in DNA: TGCGCCAGCAGCCAACGATATCAGGGAGGGGGGTACCAAGAGACCCAGTACTTC.

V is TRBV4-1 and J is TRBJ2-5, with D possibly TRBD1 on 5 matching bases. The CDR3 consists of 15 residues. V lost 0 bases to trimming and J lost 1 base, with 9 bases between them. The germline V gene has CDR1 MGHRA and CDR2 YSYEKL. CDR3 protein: CASSQDGAVQETQYF. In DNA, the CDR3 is TGCGCCAGCAGCCAAGATGGGGCAGTCCAAGAGACCCAGTACTTC.

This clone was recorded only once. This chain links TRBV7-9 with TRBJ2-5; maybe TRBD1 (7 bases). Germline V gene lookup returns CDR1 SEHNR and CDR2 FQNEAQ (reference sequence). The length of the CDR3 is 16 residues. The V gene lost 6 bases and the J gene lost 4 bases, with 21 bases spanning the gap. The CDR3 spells CASRSTSGGGLETQYF. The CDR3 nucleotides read TGTGCCAGCAGGTCGACAAGTGGAGGGGGCCTAGAGACCCAGTACTTC.

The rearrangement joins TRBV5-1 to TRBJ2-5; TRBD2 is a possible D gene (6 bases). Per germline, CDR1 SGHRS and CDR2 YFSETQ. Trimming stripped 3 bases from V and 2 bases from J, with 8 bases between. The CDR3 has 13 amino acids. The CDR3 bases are TGCGCCAGCAGCTCGCTAGCGCAAGAGACCCAGTACTTC. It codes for CASSSLAQETQYF.

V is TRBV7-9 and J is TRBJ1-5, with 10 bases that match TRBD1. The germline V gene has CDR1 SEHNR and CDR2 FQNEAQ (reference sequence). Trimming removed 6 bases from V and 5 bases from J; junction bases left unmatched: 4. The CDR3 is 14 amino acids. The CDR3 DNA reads TGTGCCAGCAGTCCCGGACAGGGGGATCAGCCCCAGCATTTT. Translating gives CASSPGQGDQPQHF.

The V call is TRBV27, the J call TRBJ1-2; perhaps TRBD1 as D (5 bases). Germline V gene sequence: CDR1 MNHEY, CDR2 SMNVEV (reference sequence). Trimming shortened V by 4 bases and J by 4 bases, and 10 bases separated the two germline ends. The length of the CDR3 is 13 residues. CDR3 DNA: TGTGCCAGCAGTTCTGCCCAGGGCTATGGCTACACCTTC. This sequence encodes CASSSAQGYGYTF.

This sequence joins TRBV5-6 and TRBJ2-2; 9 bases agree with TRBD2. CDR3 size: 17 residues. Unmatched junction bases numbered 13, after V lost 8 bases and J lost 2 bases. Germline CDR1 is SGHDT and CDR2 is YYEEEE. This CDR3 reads CARGCYGGGANTGELFF. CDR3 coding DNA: TGTGCCAGGGGATGCTATGGCGGGGGGGCCAACACCGGGGAGCTGTTTTTT.

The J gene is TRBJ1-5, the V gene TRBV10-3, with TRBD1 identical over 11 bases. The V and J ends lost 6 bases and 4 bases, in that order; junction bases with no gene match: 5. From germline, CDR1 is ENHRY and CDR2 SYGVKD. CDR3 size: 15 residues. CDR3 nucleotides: TGTGCCATCAGCCCCGGGACAGGGGGAAATCAGCCCCAGCATTTT. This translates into CAISPGTGGNQPQHF.

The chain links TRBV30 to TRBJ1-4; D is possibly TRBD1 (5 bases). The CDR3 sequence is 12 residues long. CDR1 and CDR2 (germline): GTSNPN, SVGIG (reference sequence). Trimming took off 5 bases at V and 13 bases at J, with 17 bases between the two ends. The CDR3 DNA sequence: TGTGCCTGGTCCGGACGGGACGGGAGACTGTTTTTT. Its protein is CAWSGRDGRLFF.